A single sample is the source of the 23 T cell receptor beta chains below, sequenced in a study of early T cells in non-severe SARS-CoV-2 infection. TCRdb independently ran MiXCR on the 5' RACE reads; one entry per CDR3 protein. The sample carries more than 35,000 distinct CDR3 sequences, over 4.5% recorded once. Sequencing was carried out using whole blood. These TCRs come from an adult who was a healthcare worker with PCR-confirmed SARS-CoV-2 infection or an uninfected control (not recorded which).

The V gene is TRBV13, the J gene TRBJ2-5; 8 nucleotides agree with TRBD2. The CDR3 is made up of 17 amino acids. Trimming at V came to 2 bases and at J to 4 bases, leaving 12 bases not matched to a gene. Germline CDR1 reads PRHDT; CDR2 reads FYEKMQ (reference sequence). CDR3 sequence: CASSLTKYGTSLETQYF. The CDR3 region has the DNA TGTGCCAGCAGCTTAACAAAGTACGGGACTAGTCTAGAGACCCAGTACTTC.

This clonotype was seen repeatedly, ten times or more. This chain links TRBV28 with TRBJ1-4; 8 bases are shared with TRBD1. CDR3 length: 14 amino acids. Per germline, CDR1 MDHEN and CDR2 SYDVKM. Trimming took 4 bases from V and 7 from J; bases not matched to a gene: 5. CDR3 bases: TGTGCCAGCAGTTCCGGGACAGGACTTGAAAAACTGTTTTTT. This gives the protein CASSSGTGLEKLFF.

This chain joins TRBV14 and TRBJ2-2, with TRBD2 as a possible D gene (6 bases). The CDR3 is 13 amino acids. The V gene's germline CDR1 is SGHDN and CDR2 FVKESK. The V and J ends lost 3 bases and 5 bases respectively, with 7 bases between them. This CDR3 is CASSQSGTGELFF. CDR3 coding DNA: TGTGCCAGCAGCCAGAGCGGGACCGGGGAGCTGTTTTTT.

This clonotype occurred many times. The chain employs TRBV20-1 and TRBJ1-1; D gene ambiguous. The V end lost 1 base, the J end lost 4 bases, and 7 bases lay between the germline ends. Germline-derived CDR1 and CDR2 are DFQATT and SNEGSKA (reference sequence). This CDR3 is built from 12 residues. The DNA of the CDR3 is TGCAGTGCTAGAGCACAGTCCACTGAAGCTTTCTTT. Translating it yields CSARAQSTEAFF.

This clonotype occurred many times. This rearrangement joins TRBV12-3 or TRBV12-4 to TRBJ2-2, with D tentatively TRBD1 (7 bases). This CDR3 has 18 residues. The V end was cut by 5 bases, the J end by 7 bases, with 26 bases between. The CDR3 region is CASSPPSPTGRYGGELFF. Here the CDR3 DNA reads TGTGCCAGCAGTCCACCATCACCGACAGGGAGGTATGGCGGGGAGCTGTTTTTT.

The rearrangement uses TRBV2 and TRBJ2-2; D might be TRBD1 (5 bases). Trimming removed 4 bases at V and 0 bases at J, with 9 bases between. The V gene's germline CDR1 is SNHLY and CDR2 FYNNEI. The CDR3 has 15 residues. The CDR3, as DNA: TGTGCCAGCAGTGTTGACAGTCCGAACACCGGGGAGCTGTTTTTT. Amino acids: CASSVDSPNTGELFF.

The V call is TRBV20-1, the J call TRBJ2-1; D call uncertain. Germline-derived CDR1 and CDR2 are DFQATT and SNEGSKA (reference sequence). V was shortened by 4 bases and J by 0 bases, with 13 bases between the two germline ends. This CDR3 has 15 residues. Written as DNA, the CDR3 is TGCAGTGCTAACCGTGCGCGGACCTCCTACAATGAGCAGTTCTTC. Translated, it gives CSANRARTSYNEQFF.

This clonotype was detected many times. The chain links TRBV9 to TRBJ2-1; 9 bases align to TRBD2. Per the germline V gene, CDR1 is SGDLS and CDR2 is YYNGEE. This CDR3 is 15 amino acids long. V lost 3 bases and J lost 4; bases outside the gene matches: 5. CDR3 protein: CASSGSGGRYNEQFF. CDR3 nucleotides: TGTGCCAGCAGCGGTAGCGGGGGACGTTACAATGAGCAGTTCTTC.

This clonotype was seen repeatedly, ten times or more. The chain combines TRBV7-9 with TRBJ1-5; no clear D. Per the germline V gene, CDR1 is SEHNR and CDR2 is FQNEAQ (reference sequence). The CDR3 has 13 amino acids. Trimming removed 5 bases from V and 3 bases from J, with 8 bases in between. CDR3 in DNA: TGTGCCAGCAGCGGCCAGCCCAATCAGCCCCAGCATTTT. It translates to CASSGQPNQPQHF.

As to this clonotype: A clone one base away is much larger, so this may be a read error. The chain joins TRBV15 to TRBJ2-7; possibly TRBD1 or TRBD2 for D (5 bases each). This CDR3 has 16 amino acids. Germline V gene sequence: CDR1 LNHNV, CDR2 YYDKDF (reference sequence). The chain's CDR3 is CVTSREKFGGRYEQYF. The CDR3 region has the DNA TGTGTCACCAGCAGAGAGAAGTTTGGGGGACGCTACGAGCAGTACTTC.

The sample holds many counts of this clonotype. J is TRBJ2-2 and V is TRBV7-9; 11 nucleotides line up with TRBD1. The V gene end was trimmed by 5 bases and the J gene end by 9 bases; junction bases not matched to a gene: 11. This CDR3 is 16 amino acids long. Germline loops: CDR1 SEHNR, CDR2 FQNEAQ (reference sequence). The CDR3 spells CASSPLLDRGRRELFF. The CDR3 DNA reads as TGTGCCAGCAGCCCACTTCTGGACAGGGGGCGCCGGGAGCTGTTTTTT.

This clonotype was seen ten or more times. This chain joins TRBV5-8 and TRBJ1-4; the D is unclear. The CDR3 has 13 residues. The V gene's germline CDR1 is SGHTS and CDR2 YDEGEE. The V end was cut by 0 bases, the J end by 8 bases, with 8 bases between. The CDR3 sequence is CASSLGLGEKLFF. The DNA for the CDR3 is TGTGCCAGCAGCTTGGGACTCGGCGAAAAACTGTTTTTT.

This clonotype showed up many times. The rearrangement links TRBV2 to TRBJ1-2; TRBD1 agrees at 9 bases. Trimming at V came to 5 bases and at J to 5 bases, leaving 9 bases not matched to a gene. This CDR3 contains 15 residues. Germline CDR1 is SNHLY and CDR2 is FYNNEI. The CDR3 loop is CASSPRTGQGYGYTF. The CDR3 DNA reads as TGTGCCAGCAGTCCCCGAACTGGACAGGGGTATGGCTACACCTTC.

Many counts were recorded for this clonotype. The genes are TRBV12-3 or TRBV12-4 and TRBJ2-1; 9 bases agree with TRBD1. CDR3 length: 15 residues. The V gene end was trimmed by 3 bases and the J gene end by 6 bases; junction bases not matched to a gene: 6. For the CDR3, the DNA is TGTGCCAGCAGTTTTGGGACAGGGCCCCTCAATGAGCAGTTCTTC. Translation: CASSFGTGPLNEQFF.

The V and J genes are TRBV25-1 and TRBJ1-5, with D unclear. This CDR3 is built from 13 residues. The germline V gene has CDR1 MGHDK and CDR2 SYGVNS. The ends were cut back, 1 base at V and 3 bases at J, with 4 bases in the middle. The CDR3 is CASSEWTNQPQHF. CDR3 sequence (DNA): TGTGCCAGCAGTGAATGGACCAATCAGCCCCAGCATTTT.

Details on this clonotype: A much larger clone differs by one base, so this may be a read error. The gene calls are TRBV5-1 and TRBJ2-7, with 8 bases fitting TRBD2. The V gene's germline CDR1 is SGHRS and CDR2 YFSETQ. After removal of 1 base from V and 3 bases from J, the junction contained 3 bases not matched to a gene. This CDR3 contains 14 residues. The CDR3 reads CASSLSGGNYEQYF. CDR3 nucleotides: TGCGCCAGCAGCTTGAGCGGGGGAAACTACGAGCAGTACTTC.

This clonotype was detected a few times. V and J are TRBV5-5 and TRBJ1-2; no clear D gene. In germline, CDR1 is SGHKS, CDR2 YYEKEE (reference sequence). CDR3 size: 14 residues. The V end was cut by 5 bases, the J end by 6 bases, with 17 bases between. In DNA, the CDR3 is TGTGCCAGCAGATACGACATAGCCTTCCATGGCTACACCTTC. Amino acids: CASRYDIAFHGYTF.

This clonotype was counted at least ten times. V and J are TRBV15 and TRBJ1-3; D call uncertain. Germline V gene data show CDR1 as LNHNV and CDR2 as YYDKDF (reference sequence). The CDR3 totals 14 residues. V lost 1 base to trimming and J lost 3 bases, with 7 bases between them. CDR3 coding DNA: TGTGCCACCAGCAGAGCGGGCGTTGGAAACACCATATATTTT. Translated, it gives CATSRAGVGNTIYF.

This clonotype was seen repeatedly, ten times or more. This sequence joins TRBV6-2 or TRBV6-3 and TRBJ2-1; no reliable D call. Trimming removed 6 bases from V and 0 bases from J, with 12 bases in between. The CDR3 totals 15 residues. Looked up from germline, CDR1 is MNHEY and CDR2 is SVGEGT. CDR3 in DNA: TGTGCCAGCAGCCGCCTTGGTAGCTCCTACAATGAGCAGTTCTTC. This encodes CASSRLGSSYNEQFF.

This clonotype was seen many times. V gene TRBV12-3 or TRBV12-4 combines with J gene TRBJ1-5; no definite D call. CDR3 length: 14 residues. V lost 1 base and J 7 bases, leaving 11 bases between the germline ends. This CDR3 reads CASSLGEGWQPQHF. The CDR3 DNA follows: TGTGCCAGCAGTTTAGGGGAGGGCTGGCAGCCCCAGCATTTT.

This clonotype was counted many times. CDR3 DNA: TGTGCCAGCAGCGACGCACAGGGACACCTTACCTACGAGCAGTACTTC. It yields the protein CASSDAQGHLTYEQYF. This rearrangement joins TRBV7-9 to TRBJ2-7, with D perhaps TRBD1 (6 bases). CDR3 length equals 16 residues. Trimming removed 5 bases from V and 2 bases from J, with 19 bases in between. The V gene's germline CDR1 is SEHNR and CDR2 FQNEAQ (reference sequence).

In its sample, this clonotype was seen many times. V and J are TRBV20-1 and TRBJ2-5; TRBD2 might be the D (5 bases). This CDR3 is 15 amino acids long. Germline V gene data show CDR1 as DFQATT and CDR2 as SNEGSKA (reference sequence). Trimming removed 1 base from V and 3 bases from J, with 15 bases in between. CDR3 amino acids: CSARAPSSGEETQYF. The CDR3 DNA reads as TGCAGTGCTAGAGCGCCGTCAAGCGGCGAAGAGACCCAGTACTTC.

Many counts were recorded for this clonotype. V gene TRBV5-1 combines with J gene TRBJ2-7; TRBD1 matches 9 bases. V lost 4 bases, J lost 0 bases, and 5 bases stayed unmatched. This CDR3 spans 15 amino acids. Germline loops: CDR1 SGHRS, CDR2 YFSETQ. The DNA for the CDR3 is TGCGCCAGCAGCAGCACAGGGGGCGCCTCCTACGAGCAGTACTTC. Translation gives CASSSTGGASYEQYF.